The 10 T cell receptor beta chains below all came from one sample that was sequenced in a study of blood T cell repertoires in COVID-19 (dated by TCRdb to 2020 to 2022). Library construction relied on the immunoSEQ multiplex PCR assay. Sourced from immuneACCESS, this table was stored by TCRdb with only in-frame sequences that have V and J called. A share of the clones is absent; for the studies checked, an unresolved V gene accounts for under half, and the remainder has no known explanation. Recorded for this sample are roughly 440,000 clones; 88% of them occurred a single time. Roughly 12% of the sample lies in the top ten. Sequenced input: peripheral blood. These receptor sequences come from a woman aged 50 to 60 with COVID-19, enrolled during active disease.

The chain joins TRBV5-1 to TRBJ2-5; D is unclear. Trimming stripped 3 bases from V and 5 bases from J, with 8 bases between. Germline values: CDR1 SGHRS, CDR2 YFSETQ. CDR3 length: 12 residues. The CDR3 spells CASSYSEETQYF. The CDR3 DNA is TGCGCCAGCAGCTACAGTGAGGAGACCCAGTACTTC.

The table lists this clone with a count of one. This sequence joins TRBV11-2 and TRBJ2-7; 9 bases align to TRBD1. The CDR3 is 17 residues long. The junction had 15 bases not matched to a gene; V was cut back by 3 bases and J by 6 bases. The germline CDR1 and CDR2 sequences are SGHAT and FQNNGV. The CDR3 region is CASSFGYAGTGLTEQYF. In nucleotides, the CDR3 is TGTGCCAGCAGCTTCGGGTACGCCGGGACAGGGTTGACCGAGCAGTACTTC.

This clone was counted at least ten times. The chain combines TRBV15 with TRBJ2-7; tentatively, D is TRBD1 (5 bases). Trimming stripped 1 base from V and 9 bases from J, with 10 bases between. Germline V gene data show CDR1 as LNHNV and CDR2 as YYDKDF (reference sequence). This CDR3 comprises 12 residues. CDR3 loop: CATSRGGQRQYF. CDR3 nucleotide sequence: TGTGCCACCAGCAGAGGGGGCCAGAGGCAGTACTTC.

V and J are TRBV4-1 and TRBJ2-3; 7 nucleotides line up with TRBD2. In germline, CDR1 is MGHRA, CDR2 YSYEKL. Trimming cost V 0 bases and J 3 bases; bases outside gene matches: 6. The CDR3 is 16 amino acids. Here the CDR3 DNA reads TGCGCCAGCAGCCAAGAAGCGGGGTGGGGTACAGATACGCAGTATTTT. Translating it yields CASSQEAGWGTDTQYF.

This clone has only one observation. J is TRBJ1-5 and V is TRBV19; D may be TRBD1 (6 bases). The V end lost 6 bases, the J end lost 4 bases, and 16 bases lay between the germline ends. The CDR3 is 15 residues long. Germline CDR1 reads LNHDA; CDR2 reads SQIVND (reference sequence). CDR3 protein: CASSREGGRNQPQHF. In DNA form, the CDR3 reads TGTGCCAGTAGCAGGGAGGGGGGTAGGAATCAGCCCCAGCATTTT.

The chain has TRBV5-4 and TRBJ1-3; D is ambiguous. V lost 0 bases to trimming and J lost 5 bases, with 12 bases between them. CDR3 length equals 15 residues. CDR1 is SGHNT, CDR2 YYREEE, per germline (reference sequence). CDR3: CASSLVHGGRNTIYF. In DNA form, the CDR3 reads TGTGCCAGCAGCTTGGTTCACGGCGGCAGAAACACCATATATTTT.

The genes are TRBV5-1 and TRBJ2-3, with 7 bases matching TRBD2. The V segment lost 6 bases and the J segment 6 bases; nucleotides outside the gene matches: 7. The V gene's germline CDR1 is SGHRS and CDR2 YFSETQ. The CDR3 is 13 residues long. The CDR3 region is CASMIGGFDTQYF. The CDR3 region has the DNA TGCGCCAGCATGATCGGGGGGTTTGATACGCAGTATTTT.

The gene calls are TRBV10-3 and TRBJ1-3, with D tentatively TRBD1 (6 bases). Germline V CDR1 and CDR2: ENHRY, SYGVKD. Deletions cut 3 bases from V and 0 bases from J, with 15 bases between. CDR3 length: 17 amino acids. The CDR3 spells CAISESQGMYSGNTIYF. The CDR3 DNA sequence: TGTGCCATCAGTGAATCACAGGGAATGTACTCTGGAAACACCATATATTTT.

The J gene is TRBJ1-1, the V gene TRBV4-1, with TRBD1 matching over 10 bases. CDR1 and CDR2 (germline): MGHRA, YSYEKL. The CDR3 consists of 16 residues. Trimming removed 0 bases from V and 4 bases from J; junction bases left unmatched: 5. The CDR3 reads CASSQESGQGSTEAFF. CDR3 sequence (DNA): TGCGCCAGCAGCCAAGAGTCGGGACAGGGGAGCACTGAAGCTTTCTTT.

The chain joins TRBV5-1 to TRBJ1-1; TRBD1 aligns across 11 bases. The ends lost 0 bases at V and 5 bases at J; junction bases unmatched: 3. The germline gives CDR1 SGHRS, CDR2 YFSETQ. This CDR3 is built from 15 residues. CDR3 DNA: TGCGCCAGCAGCTTGGATGGACAGGGGGCTACTGAAGCTTTCTTT. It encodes CASSLDGQGATEAFF.